This TCR beta chain came from a study of cytomegalovirus exposure and HLA in healthy donors. PCR employed 60 Vbeta and 13 Jbeta primers. Data came from immunoSEQ multiplex PCR; TCRdb stores just in-frame clones and leaves some out. The data hold tens of thousands of clones, with around 75% observed a single time. This clonotype originated in a man aged 45-60 years in good health and CMV-seropositive. Input material: PBMCs.

CDR3 sequence reads: CAWSVHRTGSYEQYF. DNA for the CDR3: TGTGCCTGGAGTGTCCACCGGACAGGTAGCTACGAGCAGTACTTC. V is TRBV30 and J is TRBJ2-7; 7 nucleotides agree with TRBD1. CDR3 size: 15 residues. V lost 0 bases and J lost 3; bases outside the gene matches: 8. CDR1 and CDR2 from the germline V gene are GTSNPN and SVGIG (reference sequence).